The 21 T cell receptor beta chains reported below all come from one sample, sequenced in a study of technical replicates of blood from a handful of donors. This table comes from immunoSEQ multiplex PCR, and its TCRdb copy is limited to in-frame clones, with some not included. The sample records tens of thousands of clones, 94% being singletons. The sequenced sample consisted of T cells isolated from PBMCs. Receptors originate from a human donor in good health.

The chain recombines TRBV6-6 with TRBJ2-1; TRBD1 is a possible D gene (5 bases). V lost 0 bases to trimming and J lost 5 bases, with 11 bases between them. The CDR3 has 15 residues. Germline V gene lookup returns CDR1 MNHNY and CDR2 SVGAGI (reference sequence). CDR3: CASSYSHTGNNEQFF. Written as DNA, the CDR3 is TGTGCCAGCAGTTACTCGCATACAGGTAACAATGAGCAGTTCTTC.

The V gene is TRBV5-1, the J gene TRBJ2-6; D might be TRBD1 (7 bases). CDR1 SGHRS and CDR2 YFSETQ come from the germline V gene. Trimming left V 7 bases short and J 4 bases short, with 15 bases between. CDR3 length: 15 amino acids. CDR3 coding DNA: TGCGCCAGCCAGGGGGGCTCGCGGGGGGCCAACGTCCTGACTTTC. Translation gives CASQGGSRGANVLTF.

This chain links TRBV27 with TRBJ2-7, with 9 bases fitting TRBD1. The germline CDR1 and CDR2 sequences are MNHEY and SMNVEV (reference sequence). The ends lost 5 bases at V and 4 bases at J; junction bases unmatched: 9. The CDR3 consists of 15 residues. The CDR3 loop is CASSPRTGEGYEQYF. The CDR3 nucleotides read TGTGCCAGCAGTCCCCGGACAGGGGAGGGATACGAGCAGTACTTC.

The chain is built from TRBV6-4 and TRBJ1-2, with 9 bases identical to TRBD1. CDR3 length: 16 amino acids. V lost 2 bases, J lost 7 bases, and 11 bases stayed unmatched. CDR1 is MRHNA, CDR2 SNTAGT, per germline. CDR3 nucleotide sequence: TGTGCCAGCAGTGACGAGGGTATGGGACAGGGCGGTGGCTACACCTTC. This encodes CASSDEGMGQGGGYTF.

V gene TRBV21-1 combines with J gene TRBJ2-1; TRBD2, the table's D call, lacks a check against the DNA. TRBV21-1 is reported as a pseudogene. The CDR3 consists of 15 residues. The CDR3 loop is CASIEGLPSYNEQFF. CDR3 bases: TGTGCCAGCATAGAGGGACTTCCCTCCTACAATGAGCAGTTCTTC.

The rearrangement uses TRBV4-1 and TRBJ1-2; D unresolved. Germline CDR1 MGHRA, CDR2 YSYEKL. Trimming took 0 bases from V and 1 from J, leaving 12 bases between them. CDR3 size: 16 residues. In DNA, the CDR3 is TGCGCCAGCAGCCAAGAACTTTCCCGAGGTAACTATGGCTACACCTTC. Residues: CASSQELSRGNYGYTF.

CDR3 sequence: CSVVSADAYGYTF. CDR3 nucleotides: TGCAGCGTTGTCTCCGCAGATGCCTATGGCTACACCTTC. V usage is TRBV29-1 and J usage is TRBJ1-2; no definite D call. Between the trimmed V and J ends, which lost 4 bases and 4 bases, there was a span of 13 bases. Germline V gives CDR1 SQVTM, CDR2 ANQGSEA. The CDR3 consists of 13 residues.

CDR3 bases: TGTGCCAGCAGACAGGGGATCCAAGGGGACACTGAAGCTTTCTTT. Amino acid sequence: CASRQGIQGDTEAFF. J is TRBJ1-1 and V is TRBV11-3; the match to TRBD1 covers 7 bases. The CDR3 spans 15 residues. The J segment lost 3 bases and the V segment lost 6 bases, leaving 10 bases of the junction unmatched. CDR1 SGHNT and CDR2 YENEEA come from the germline V gene.

In its sample, this clone was seen once. V and J are TRBV6-1 and TRBJ1-5, with D tentatively TRBD1 (6 bases). CDR1 is MNHNS and CDR2 is SASEGT in the germline V gene. There are 13 residues in the CDR3. With 8 bases removed from V and 3 bases from J, the gap between germline ends came to 11 bases. CDR3 loop: CASQRQDNQPQHF. The CDR3 coding sequence is TGTGCCAGCCAAAGACAGGACAATCAGCCCCAGCATTTT.

V usage is TRBV28 and J usage is TRBJ1-1; D gene ambiguous. Germline-derived CDR1 and CDR2 are MDHEN and SYDVKM. Trimming left V 5 bases short and J 5 bases short, with 12 bases between. This CDR3 has 13 amino acids. The CDR3 sequence: CASSPVVFTEAFF. In nucleotides, the CDR3 is TGTGCCAGCAGTCCCGTCGTTTTTACTGAAGCTTTCTTT. The full variable domain, in which reference TRBV28 and TRBJ1-1 provide the parts outside the CDR3, is DVKVTQSSRYLVKRTGEKVFLECVQDMDHENMFWYRQDPGLGLRLIYFSYDVKMKEKGDIPEGYSVSREKKERFSLILESASTNQTSMYLCASSPVVFTEAFFGQGTRLTVV.

The rearrangement links TRBV5-8 to TRBJ1-5; D remains unclear. Trimming removed 3 bases from V and 7 bases from J, with 26 bases in between. From germline, CDR1 is SGHTS and CDR2 YDEGEE. The CDR3 covers 18 residues. This CDR3 is CASSSNQRGGRHRQPQHF. CDR3 DNA: TGTGCCAGCAGCTCAAACCAGCGGGGTGGACGGCACAGACAGCCCCAGCATTTT. The whole variable domain, remainder taken from reference TRBV5-8 and TRBJ1-5, is EAGVTQSPTHLIKTRGQQATLRCSPISGHTSVYWYQQALGLGLQFLLWYDEGEERNRGNFPPRFSGRQFPNYSSELNVNALELEDSALYLCASSSNQRGGRHRQPQHFGDGTRLSIL.

This sequence joins TRBV27 and TRBJ2-7, with TRBD2 as a possible D gene (5 bases). Germline V gene data show CDR1 as MNHEY and CDR2 as SMNVEV (reference sequence). This CDR3 spans 14 amino acids. Trimming pared 4 bases from V and 4 bases from J, leaving 14 bases between. CDR3 region: CASSYNLAGYEQYF. Here the CDR3 DNA reads TGTGCCAGCAGTTATAATCTAGCCGGTTACGAGCAGTACTTC.

The chain employs TRBV9 and TRBJ2-7; D is possibly TRBD2 (5 bases). This CDR3 comprises 13 residues. V lost 0 bases to trimming and J lost 5 bases, with 9 bases between them. The V gene's germline CDR1 is SGDLS and CDR2 YYNGEE. The CDR3 coding sequence is TGTGCCAGCAGCGTAGCCGAGGGAGACGAGCAGTACTTC. Translated, it gives CASSVAEGDEQYF.

This clone has only one observation. The V and J genes are TRBV28 and TRBJ1-3; D is unresolved. Germline V gene sequence: CDR1 MDHEN, CDR2 SYDVKM. CDR3 size: 14 residues. Trimming removed 3 bases from V and 4 bases from J, with 10 bases in between. CDR3 sequence (DNA): TGTGCCAGCAGTTTCTCTGGGCCAGGAAACACCATATATTTT. Protein sequence: CASSFSGPGNTIYF.

V and J are TRBV7-2 and TRBJ2-1, with D tentatively TRBD2 (6 bases). Trimming stripped 1 base from V and 4 bases from J, with 11 bases between. Germline V gene data show CDR1 as SGHTA and CDR2 as FQGNSA. The CDR3 extends over 15 amino acids. The CDR3 bases are TGTGCCAGCAGCTTAGTCGGGGGACGATACAATGAGCAGTTCTTC. Its protein product is CASSLVGGRYNEQFF.

The rearrangement links TRBV5-1 to TRBJ2-7, with 8 bases that match TRBD1. After removal of 4 bases from V and 0 bases from J, the junction contained 9 bases not matched to a gene. This CDR3 region has 16 residues. The germline CDR1 and CDR2 sequences are SGHRS and YFSETQ. This chain's CDR3 is CASSLGTGQVSYEQYF. The CDR3 DNA reads as TGCGCCAGCAGCCTGGGGACGGGACAGGTCTCCTACGAGCAGTACTTC.

The chain is built from TRBV13 and TRBJ1-1; 7 bases align to TRBD1. CDR3 length: 13 residues. V gave up 4 bases and J gave up 10 bases; unmatched junction bases: 9. CDR1 is PRHDT and CDR2 is FYEKMQ in the germline V gene (reference sequence). CDR3 nucleotides: TGTGCCAGCAGCTCCCTGACAGGGCGAGGAGCTTTCTTT. Translating it yields CASSSLTGRGAFF.

The chain couples TRBV9 to TRBJ2-2, with D possibly matching TRBD1 (5 bases). Trimming removed 4 bases from V and 7 bases from J, with 17 bases in between. The CDR3 runs 15 residues. In germline, CDR1 is SGDLS, CDR2 YYNGEE. CDR3 DNA sequence: TGTGCCAGCAGCACCCAAGACAGAGCAAACGGGGAGCTGTTTTTT. It codes for CASSTQDRANGELFF.

As DNA, the CDR3 is TGTGCCAGCAGCCCTGCGGGAACAGATACGCAGTATTTT. Amino acid sequence: CASSPAGTDTQYF. The chain recombines TRBV4-2 with TRBJ2-3; TRBD2 is a possible D gene (6 bases). The CDR3 loop spans 13 amino acids. Germline V gene sequence: CDR1 LGHNA, CDR2 YNFKEQ. Between the trimmed V and J ends, which lost 4 bases and 3 bases, there was a span of 8 bases.

The rearrangement uses TRBV27 and TRBJ2-7, with 12 positions matching TRBD2. Germline CDR1 MNHEY, CDR2 SMNVEV (reference sequence). There are 16 residues in the CDR3. The junction had 12 bases not matched to a gene; V was cut back by 5 bases and J by 7 bases. CDR3 nucleotides: TGTGCCAGCAGTGGGGCGGCTAGCGGGAGGGCATGGGAGCAGTACTTC. Translated: CASSGAASGRAWEQYF.

The chain combines TRBV14 with TRBJ1-1, with D unclear. Trimming took 2 bases from V and 0 from J, leaving 10 bases between them. Germline-derived CDR1 and CDR2 are SGHDN and FVKESK. The CDR3 consists of 15 residues. CDR3 nucleotide sequence: TGTGCCAGCAGCCAAAAAACAACCATGAACACTGAAGCTTTCTTT. As protein: CASSQKTTMNTEAFF.